This TCR beta chain comes out of a study of graft-versus-host responses after intestinal transplantation (dated by TCRdb to the early 2020s). Study-level background: The transplants that recipients received were multivisceral, liver-intestinal, or isolated intestinal. Every recipient was given anti-thymocyte globulin induction, then maintenance tacrolimus and steroids for around three years. Samples from a few later patients were sequenced in-house on an Illumina MiSeq with MiXCR processing rather than by the commercial service. After intestinal transplantation, graft-versus-host and host-versus-graft alloreactive T cell clones in the graft, circulation and bone marrow were tracked using bulk TCR-beta CDR3 sequencing. To identify alloreactive clones, pre-transplant mixed lymphocyte reaction products were sequenced and then compared with unstimulated pre-transplant donor and recipient T cells. Donor T cell macrochimerism was defined as a peak of at least 4% donor T cells among recipient peripheral blood mononuclear cells. A cohort of about 25 intestinal transplant recipients, including one retransplant, was enrolled, and a few patients lacking pretransplant specimens were excluded.

The time point label on this specimen signifies: cells obtained before transplantation from donor or recipient. CD3+CD4+ and CD3+CD8+ populations were FACS-sorted from unstimulated pre-transplant donor and recipient cells taken from spleen or lymph nodes. In this sample, this clone turned up once. This receptor's antigen is unknown. Base qualities are not recorded, but no much larger clone differs from it by a single base. Results the study describes overall, beyond this receptor: GvH clones were detected in recipient bone marrow, and some appeared earlier in ileal mucosa or blood, consistent with an intestinal mucosal origin. The relatively low number and heterogeneity of intestinal transplant patients limited the conclusions. Early after transplant, declines in HvG clones were associated with peak levels of circulating GvH clones. Patients with donor T cell macrochimerism had high GvH to HvG T cell clonal ratios in their allografts.

Receptors were amplified or captured by the immunoSEQ multiplex PCR assay. For most patients, genomic DNA was isolated with the Qiagen DNeasy Blood and Tissue Kit and shipped frozen to Adaptive Biotechnologies for TCR sequencing. Adaptive Biotechnologies carried out high-throughput TCR-beta CDR3 sequencing of genomic DNA for most patients. From the authors' description of their analysis: Adaptive's ImmunoSEQ software supplied the TCR sequencing data for more than 15 patients, while MiXCR and VDJtools were used to process a few other patients. CD4 versus CD8 sorting errors were corrected by removing sequences found in both subsets at a frequency ratio below 5:1. CDR3 nucleotide sequences shared between donor and recipient were removed because the origin of such sequences could not be assigned. Alloreactive clones required at least 2-fold expansion over unstimulated cells and minimum CFSE-low frequency of 0.002% (template counts) or 0.001% (read counts). Clones detected in sequenced pre-transplant spleen, lymph node, or MLR CFSE-low populations of the donor or recipient were defined as mappable. The cumulative frequency of alloreactive clones was calculated as a percentage of all sequences, weighted by copy number. Entries here come from immuneACCESS through TCRdb and include only in-frame sequences with V and J called. Some clones fail to appear in such tables; in the studies checked, an unresolved V gene covers under half of the shortfall, and the cause of the remainder is unknown. V and J calls and clone size are copied from that table; D and trimming were computed from the DNA. This sample has about 39,000 clones in its table, and over 85% of those were observed once. 20% to 25% of the sample comes from the top ten.

The specimen comprised unstimulated CD8+ T cells sorted from spleen or lymph node cells, sampled before transplant. This receptor was obtained from a human donor who was the organ donor for an intestinal transplant.

The CDR3 in this case is CASSPPGSHNEKLFF. The nucleotide sequence is TGTGCCAGCAGCCCCCCAGGCAGCCATAATGAAAAACTGTTTTTT. The chain links TRBV7-2 with TRBJ1-4; the D gene lacks a confident call. Sequences SGHTA (CDR1) and FQGNSA (CDR2) are obtained from the germline V gene. The CDR3 starts with the cysteine, ends with the phenylalanine, and has 15 residues. Only the CDR3 DNA is retained, 45 bases long and in frame from the first base. V sheds 5 bases and J sheds 4 bases, leaving 14 bases between their ends.